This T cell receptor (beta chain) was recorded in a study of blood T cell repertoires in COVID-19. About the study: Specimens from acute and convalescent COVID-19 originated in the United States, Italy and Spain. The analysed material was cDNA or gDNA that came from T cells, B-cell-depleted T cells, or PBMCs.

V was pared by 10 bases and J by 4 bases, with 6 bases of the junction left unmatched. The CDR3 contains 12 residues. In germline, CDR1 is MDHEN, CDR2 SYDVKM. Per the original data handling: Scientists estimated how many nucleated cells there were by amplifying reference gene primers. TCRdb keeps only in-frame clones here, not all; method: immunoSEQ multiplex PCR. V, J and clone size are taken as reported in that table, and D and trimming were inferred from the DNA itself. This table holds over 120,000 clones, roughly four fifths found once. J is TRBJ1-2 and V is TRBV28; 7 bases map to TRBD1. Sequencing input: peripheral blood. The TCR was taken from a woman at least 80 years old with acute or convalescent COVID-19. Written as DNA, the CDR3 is TGTGCCATCAGGGACAGTCTCTATGGCTACACCTTC. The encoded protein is CAIRDSLYGYTF.